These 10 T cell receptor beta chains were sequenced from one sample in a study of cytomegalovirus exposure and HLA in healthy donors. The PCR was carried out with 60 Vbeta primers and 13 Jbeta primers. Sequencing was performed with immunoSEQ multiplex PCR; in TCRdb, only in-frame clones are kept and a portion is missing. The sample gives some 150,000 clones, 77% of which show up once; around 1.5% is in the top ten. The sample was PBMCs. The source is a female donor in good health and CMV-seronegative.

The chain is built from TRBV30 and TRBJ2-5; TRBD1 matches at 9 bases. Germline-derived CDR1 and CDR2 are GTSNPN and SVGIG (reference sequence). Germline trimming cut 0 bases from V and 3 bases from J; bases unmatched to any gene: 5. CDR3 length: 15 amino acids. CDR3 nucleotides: TGTGCCTGGAGTGTCCCCGGGACAGGGAAAGAGACCCAGTACTTC. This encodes CAWSVPGTGKETQYF.

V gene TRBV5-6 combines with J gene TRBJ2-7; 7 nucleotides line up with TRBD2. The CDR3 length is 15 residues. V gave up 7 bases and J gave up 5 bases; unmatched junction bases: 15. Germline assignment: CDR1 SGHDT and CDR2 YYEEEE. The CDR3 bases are TGTGCCAGCTCGCCGGGCGTGGGGAGGGTAGACGAGCAGTACTTC. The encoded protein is CASSPGVGRVDEQYF. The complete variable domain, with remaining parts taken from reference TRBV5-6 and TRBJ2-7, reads DAGVTQSPTHLIKTRGQQVTLRCSPKSGHDTVSWYQQALGQGPQFIFQYYEEEERQRGNFPDRFSGHQFPNYSSELNVNALLLGDSALYLCASSPGVGRVDEQYFGPGTRLTVT.

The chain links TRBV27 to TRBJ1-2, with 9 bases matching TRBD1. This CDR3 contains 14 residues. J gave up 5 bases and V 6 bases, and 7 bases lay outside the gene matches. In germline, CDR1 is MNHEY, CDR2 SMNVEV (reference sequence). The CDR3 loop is CASRTGGAHYGYTF. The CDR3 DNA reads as TGTGCCAGCAGAACAGGGGGCGCGCATTATGGCTACACCTTC.

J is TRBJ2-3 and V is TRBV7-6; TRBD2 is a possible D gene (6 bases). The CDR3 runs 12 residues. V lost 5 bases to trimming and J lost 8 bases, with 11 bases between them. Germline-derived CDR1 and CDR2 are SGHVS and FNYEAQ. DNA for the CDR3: TGTGCCAGCAGCACGGGGGACCCTACGCAGTATTTT. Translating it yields CASSTGDPTQYF.

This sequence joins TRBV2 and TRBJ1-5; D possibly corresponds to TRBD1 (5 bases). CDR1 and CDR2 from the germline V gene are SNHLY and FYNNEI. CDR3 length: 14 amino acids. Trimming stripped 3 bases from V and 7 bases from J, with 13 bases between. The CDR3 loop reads CASSETRVGQPQHF. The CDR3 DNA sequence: TGTGCCAGCAGTGAGACCAGGGTAGGGCAGCCCCAGCATTTT.

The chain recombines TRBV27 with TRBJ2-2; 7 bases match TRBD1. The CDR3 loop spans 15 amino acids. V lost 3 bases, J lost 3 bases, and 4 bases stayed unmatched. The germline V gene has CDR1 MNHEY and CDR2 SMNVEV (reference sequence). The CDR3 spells CASSLRGRDTGELFF. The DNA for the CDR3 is TGTGCCAGCAGTTTGAGGGGGCGAGACACCGGGGAGCTGTTTTTT.

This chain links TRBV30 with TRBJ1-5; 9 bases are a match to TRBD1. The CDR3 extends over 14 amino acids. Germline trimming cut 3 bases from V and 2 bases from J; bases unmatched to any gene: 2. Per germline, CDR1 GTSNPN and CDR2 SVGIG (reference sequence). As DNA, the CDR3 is TGTGCCTGGAGCCGGACAGGGGGCAATCAGCCCCAGCATTTT. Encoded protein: CAWSRTGGNQPQHF.

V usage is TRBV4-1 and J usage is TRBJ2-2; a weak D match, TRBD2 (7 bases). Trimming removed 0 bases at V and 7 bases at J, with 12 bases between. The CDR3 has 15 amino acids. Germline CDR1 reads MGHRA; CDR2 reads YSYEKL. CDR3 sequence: CASSQEGGRGGELFF. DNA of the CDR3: TGCGCCAGCAGCCAAGAGGGGGGGCGGGGCGGGGAGCTGTTTTTT.

CDR3 loop: CASSMFRGEQPQHF. The CDR3 DNA is TGTGCCAGTAGTATGTTCAGGGGGGAACAGCCCCAGCATTTT. The chain combines TRBV19 with TRBJ1-5; 7 bases are a match to TRBD1. V dropped 3 bases and J dropped 7; count of bases not matched to a gene: 6. Germline CDR1 reads LNHDA; CDR2 reads SQIVND (reference sequence). The CDR3 covers 14 residues.

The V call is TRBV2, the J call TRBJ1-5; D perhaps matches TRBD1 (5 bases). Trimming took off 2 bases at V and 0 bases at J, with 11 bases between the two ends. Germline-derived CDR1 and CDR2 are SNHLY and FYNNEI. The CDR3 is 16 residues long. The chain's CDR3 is CASSELAGGSNQPQHF. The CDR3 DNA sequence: TGTGCCAGCAGTGAACTCGCGGGGGGTAGCAATCAGCCCCAGCATTTT.